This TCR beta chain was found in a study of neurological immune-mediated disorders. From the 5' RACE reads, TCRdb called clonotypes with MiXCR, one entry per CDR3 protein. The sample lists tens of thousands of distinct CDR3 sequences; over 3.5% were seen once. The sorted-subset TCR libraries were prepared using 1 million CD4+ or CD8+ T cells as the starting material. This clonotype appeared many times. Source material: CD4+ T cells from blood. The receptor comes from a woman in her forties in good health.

CDR3 DNA sequence: TGTGCCAGCAGCTTAGGCGGGGTTCGTGGCCAGCCCCAGCATTTT. Translation gives CASSLGGVRGQPQHF. This chain uses TRBV7-9 with TRBJ1-5; D ambiguous. The V gene lost 1 base and the J gene lost 7 bases, with 14 bases spanning the gap. Germline V gives CDR1 SEHNR, CDR2 FQNEAQ (reference sequence). This CDR3 region has 15 residues.